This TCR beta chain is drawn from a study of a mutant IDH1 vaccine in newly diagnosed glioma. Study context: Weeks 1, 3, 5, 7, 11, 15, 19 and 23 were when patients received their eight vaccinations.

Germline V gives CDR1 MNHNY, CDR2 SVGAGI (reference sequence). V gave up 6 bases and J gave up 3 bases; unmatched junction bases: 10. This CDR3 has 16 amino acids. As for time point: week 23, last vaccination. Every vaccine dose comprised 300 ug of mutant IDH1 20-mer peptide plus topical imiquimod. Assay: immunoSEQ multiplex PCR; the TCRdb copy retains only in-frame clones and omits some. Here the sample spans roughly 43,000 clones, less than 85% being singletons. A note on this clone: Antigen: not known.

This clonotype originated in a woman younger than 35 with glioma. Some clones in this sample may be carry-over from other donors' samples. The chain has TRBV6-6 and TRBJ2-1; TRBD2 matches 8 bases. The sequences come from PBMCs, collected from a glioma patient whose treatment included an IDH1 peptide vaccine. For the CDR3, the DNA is TGTGCCAGCAGCAGGGGCCTAGCGGGTTACTACAATGAGCAGTTCTTC. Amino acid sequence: CASSRGLAGYYNEQFF.